The sequence of this TCR beta chain was determined in a study of blood T cells in healthy people across ages. Caucasian individuals from Russia who were healthy and aged roughly 6 to 90 acted as donors. V was cut by 2 bases and J by 5 bases, with 12 bases left in between. Germline CDR1 is SGHVS and CDR2 is FNYEAQ. The CDR3 sequence is 15 residues long. Primers used in a second PCR of about 7 to 12 cycles were a sample-barcoded 5' primer and a J-beta primer mix. TCRdb used MiXCR to reprocess the 5' RACE reads, holding one entry per CDR3 protein. The sample carries 800,000 or so distinct CDR3 sequences, 25% recorded once. A note on this clonotype: Its antigen is as yet unknown.

The study, taken as a whole, reports: Strong correlation was found linking TCR beta diversity to naive T cell percentage.

These data are also associated with another study on T cells of mothers and their children. That work states: Mothers yielded over 9 million CDR3 reads, children some 3 million each. Unrelated mother-child pairs always had slightly, but never significantly, lower normalized overlap than related pairs.

The source is a boy between 10 and 17 years old in good health. The chain joins TRBV7-6 to TRBJ2-2, with D possibly being TRBD2 (6 bases). Sequenced sample: blood. The DNA for the CDR3 is TGTGCCAGCAGCTTAAGTGGCGGGGCAACCGGGGAGCTGTTTTTT. Its translation: CASSLSGGATGELFF.